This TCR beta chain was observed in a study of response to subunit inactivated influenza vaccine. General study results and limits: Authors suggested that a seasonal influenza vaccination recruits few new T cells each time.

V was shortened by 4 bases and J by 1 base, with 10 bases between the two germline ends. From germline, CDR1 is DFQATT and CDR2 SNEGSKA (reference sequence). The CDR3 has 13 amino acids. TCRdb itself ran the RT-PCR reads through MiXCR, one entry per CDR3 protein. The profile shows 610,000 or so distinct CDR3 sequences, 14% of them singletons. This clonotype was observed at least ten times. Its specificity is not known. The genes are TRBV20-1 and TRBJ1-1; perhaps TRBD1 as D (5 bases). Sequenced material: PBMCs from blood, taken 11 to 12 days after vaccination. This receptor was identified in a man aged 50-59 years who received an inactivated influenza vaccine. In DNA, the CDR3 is TGCAGTGCTATAGACAGCCCGAACACTGAAGCTTTCTTT. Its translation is CSAIDSPNTEAFF.